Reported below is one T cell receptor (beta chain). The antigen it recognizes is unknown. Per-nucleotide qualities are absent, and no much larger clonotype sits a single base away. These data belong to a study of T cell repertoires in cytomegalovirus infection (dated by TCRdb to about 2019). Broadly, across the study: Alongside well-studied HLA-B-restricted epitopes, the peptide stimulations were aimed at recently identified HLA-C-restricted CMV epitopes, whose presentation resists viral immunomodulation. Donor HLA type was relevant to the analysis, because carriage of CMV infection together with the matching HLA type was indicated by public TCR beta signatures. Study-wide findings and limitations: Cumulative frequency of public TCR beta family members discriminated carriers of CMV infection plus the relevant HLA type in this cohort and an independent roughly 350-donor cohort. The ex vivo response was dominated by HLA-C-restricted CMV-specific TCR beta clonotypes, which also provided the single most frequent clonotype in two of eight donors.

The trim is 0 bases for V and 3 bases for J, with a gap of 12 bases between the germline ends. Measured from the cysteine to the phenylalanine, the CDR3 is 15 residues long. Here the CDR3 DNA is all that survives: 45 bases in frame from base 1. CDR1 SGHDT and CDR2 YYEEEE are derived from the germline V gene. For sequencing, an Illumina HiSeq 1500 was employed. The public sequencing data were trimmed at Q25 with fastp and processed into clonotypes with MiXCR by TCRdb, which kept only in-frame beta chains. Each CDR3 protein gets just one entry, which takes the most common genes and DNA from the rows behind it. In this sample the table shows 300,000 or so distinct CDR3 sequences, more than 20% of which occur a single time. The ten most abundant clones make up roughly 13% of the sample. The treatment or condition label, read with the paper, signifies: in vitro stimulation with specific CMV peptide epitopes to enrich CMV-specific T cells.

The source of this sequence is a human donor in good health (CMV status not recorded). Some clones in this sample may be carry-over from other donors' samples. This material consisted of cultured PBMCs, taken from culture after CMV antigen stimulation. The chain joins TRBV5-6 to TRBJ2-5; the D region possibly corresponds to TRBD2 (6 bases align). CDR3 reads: CASSLALGGKETQYF. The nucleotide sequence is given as TGTGCCAGCAGCTTGGCCTTAGGAGGGAAAGAGACCCAGTACTTC. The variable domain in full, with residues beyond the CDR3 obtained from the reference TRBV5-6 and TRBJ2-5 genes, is DAGVTQSPTHLIKTRGQQVTLRCSPKSGHDTVSWYQQALGQGPQFIFQYYEEEERQRGNFPDRFSGHQFPNYSSELNVNALLLGDSALYLCASSLALGGKETQYFGPGTRLLVL.